Presented here are 30 T cell receptor beta chains from one specimen sequenced in a study of T cells in Graves' hyperthyroidism and ophthalmopathy. RNA transcripts served as the template for amplifying TCR beta CDR3 regions. A set of HTBI primers served as the primers for a first-round RT-PCR of the TCR CDR3. TCRdb recomputed calls from the multiplex PCR reads with MiXCR, one row per CDR3 protein. The table includes some 510,000 distinct CDR3 sequences, around 21% detected once. Sequencing input: blood. Receptors were obtained from a man in his late teens or twenties with Graves' hyperthyroidism.

The chain combines TRBV30 with TRBJ2-7, with 10 bases matching TRBD1. Germline lookup yields CDR1 GTSNPN and CDR2 SVGIG (reference sequence). The junction had 5 bases not matched to a gene; V was cut back by 5 bases and J by 4 bases. The CDR3 extends over 13 amino acids. The DNA for the CDR3 is TGTGCCTGGGCTGACAGGGGGCTGTACGAGCAGTACTTC. Translating gives CAWADRGLYEQYF.

This clonotype was recorded a few times. The chain is built from TRBV9 and TRBJ1-2; 9 positions agree with TRBD1. Germline V gene data show CDR1 as SGDLS and CDR2 as YYNGEE. Germline trimming cut 3 bases from V and 7 bases from J; bases unmatched to any gene: 10. The CDR3 loop spans 15 amino acids. CDR3 sequence: CASSALDRGVSGYTF. Written as DNA, the CDR3 is TGTGCCAGCAGCGCCTTGGACAGGGGAGTGTCTGGCTACACCTTC.

This clonotype showed up just a few times. The chain joins TRBV3-1 to TRBJ2-7, with TRBD2 matching 9 bases. Germline lookup yields CDR1 LGHDT and CDR2 YNNKEL (reference sequence). Trimming removed 0 bases from V and 2 bases from J; junction bases left unmatched: 14. The CDR3 totals 19 residues. The CDR3 reads CASSQDSPLLAGRPYEQYF. In DNA, the CDR3 is TGTGCCAGCAGCCAAGACAGCCCCCTTCTAGCGGGGAGGCCCTACGAGCAGTACTTC.

There are many counts of this clonotype. V usage is TRBV7-9 and J usage is TRBJ2-2; D gene ambiguous. V was shortened by 5 bases and J by 6 bases, with 4 bases between the two germline ends. CDR3 length: 11 amino acids. CDR1 and CDR2 (germline): SEHNR, FQNEAQ (reference sequence). The CDR3 region has the DNA TGTGCCAGCAGCCCACCCGGGGAGCTGTTTTTT. Its protein product is CASSPPGELFF.

This clonotype came up many times. V is TRBV12-3 or TRBV12-4 and J is TRBJ2-2; 12 bases fit TRBD2. V was pared by 6 bases and J by 1 base, with 6 bases of the junction left unmatched. The length of the CDR3 is 17 residues. The CDR3 DNA follows: TGTGCCAGCAGCCCCTCGACTAGCGGGGGGAACACCGGGGAGCTGTTTTTT. It yields the protein CASSPSTSGGNTGELFF.

Ten or more counts support this clonotype. The rearrangement links TRBV11-3 to TRBJ2-7; D gene unclear. CDR1 SGHNT and CDR2 YENEEA come from the germline V gene. The V end was cut by 6 bases, the J end by 4 bases, with 19 bases between. The CDR3 spans 15 residues. The CDR3 sequence is CASRPWGEGPYEQYF. In nucleotides, the CDR3 is TGTGCCAGCAGGCCCTGGGGTGAAGGGCCGTACGAGCAGTACTTC.

This clonotype was recorded at least ten times. The chain uses TRBV12-3 or TRBV12-4 and TRBJ1-2, with D tentatively TRBD1 (6 bases). The ends were cut back, 4 bases at V and 4 bases at J, with 19 bases in the middle. The CDR3 sequence is 16 residues long. The chain's CDR3 is CASSSSTRGPPYGYTF. The CDR3 DNA is TGTGCCAGCAGTTCCTCAACCCGGGGGCCTCCCTATGGCTACACCTTC.

There are many counts of this clonotype. V gene TRBV3-1 combines with J gene TRBJ1-2; possible D gene TRBD1, 6 bases. Germline assignment: CDR1 LGHDT and CDR2 YNNKEL (reference sequence). CDR3 length: 13 residues. The V end was cut by 11 bases, the J end by 6 bases, with 19 bases between. CDR3 loop: CAALGGRIDGYTF. CDR3 coding DNA: TGTGCCGCTCTAGGGGGGCGCATTGATGGCTACACCTTC.

This clonotype was observed at least ten times. This sequence joins TRBV7-9 and TRBJ2-5; D gene uncertain. CDR1 and CDR2 (germline): SEHNR, FQNEAQ (reference sequence). V gave up 5 bases and J gave up 5 bases, with 12 bases separating them. CDR3 length: 13 residues. DNA of the CDR3: TGTGCCAGCAGCCGTGTGGGCTGGGAGACCCAGTACTTC. This gives the protein CASSRVGWETQYF.

This clonotype was observed many times. The chain combines TRBV6-1 with TRBJ2-7, with 8 bases lining up with TRBD2. Germline lookup yields CDR1 MNHNS and CDR2 SASEGT. There are 15 residues in the CDR3. With V trimmed by 8 bases and J by 2 bases, 11 bases remained unmatched. The CDR3 nucleotides are TGTGCCAGCCGGGAAGGTCTAGCGGGCCCCTACGAGCAGTACTTC. Its translation: CASREGLAGPYEQYF.

The chain employs TRBV12-3 or TRBV12-4 and TRBJ1-1; D is unresolved. V was trimmed by 3 bases and J by 7 bases, leaving 15 bases between them. CDR3 length: 14 residues. The CDR3 coding sequence is TGTGCCAGCAGTTTTGACACGGAATGGGGTGAAGCTTTCTTT. Translating it yields CASSFDTEWGEAFF.

This clonotype has a count of ten or more. The chain uses TRBV12-3 or TRBV12-4 and TRBJ2-7; D is perhaps TRBD2 (6 bases). The CDR3 contains 12 residues. Trimming removed 6 bases at V and 3 bases at J, with 9 bases between. The CDR3 nucleotides read TGTGCCAGCAGCCCCGGGAGCTACGAGCAGTACTTC. Encoded protein: CASSPGSYEQYF.

This clonotype was seen only once. The CDR3 loop is CASSGTADYGYTF. The CDR3 DNA reads TGTGCCAGCAGTGGGACAGCCGACTATGGCTACACCTTC. V usage is TRBV12-3 or TRBV12-4 and J usage is TRBJ1-2, with 7 bases that match TRBD1. The junction had 3 bases not matched to a gene; V was cut back by 5 bases and J by 3 bases. The CDR3 is 13 amino acids.

V and J are TRBV6-5 and TRBJ1-5; D is unclear. The V end was cut by 0 bases, the J end by 2 bases, with 8 bases between. Germline V gene data show CDR1 as MNHEY and CDR2 as SVGAGI. The CDR3 is made up of 15 amino acids. The CDR3 loop reads CASSYSGSGNQPQHF. The CDR3 nucleotides are TGTGCCAGCAGTTACTCAGGGTCTGGCAATCAGCCCCAGCATTTT.

The rearrangement joins TRBV12-5 to TRBJ2-7; TRBD1 matches 8 bases. J was trimmed by 1 base and V by 7 bases; bases with no gene match: 12. Germline loops: CDR1 LGHNT, CDR2 FRNRAP. This CDR3 region has 16 residues. The CDR3 spells CASASLRTGRSYEQYF. CDR3 bases: TGTGCTAGTGCCTCCCTGAGGACAGGGCGTTCCTACGAGCAGTACTTC.

This clonotype was observed at least ten times. The chain combines TRBV6-1 with TRBJ1-2; D gene uncertain. CDR3 size: 15 residues. The V gene's germline CDR1 is MNHNS and CDR2 SASEGT. V was shortened by 9 bases and J by 5 bases, with 22 bases between the two germline ends. This CDR3 reads CASMPTDGLWYGYTF. CDR3 sequence (DNA): TGTGCCAGTATGCCTACGGACGGATTATGGTATGGCTACACCTTC.

This chain joins TRBV6-1 and TRBJ1-2; tentative D call: TRBD1 (6 bases). This CDR3 has 15 amino acids. From germline, CDR1 is MNHNS and CDR2 SASEGT. V was cut by 1 base and J by 2 bases, with 11 bases left in between. The CDR3 reads CASSEDRTANYGYTF. CDR3 sequence (DNA): TGTGCCAGCAGTGAAGATAGGACAGCCAACTATGGCTACACCTTC.

J is TRBJ2-2 and V is TRBV5-4; a weak D match, TRBD2 (6 bases). The V and J ends lost 0 bases and 8 bases respectively, with 8 bases between them. The germline CDR1 and CDR2 sequences are SGHNT and YYREEE (reference sequence). This CDR3 is 13 amino acids long. This CDR3 is CASSLERVGELFF. CDR3 DNA sequence: TGTGCCAGCAGCTTGGAGCGGGTTGGGGAGCTGTTTTTT.

About this clonotype itself: Germline is not matched at one junction end, which may reflect a read error. The J gene is TRBJ1-1, the V gene TRBV5-5; D ambiguous. The germline V gene has CDR1 SGHKS and CDR2 YYEKEE (reference sequence). The CDR3 has 11 amino acids. Here the CDR3 reads CASSLNTEACF. CDR3 bases: TGTGCCAGCAGCCTCAACACTGAAGCTTGCTTT.

This clonotype showed up many times. The V call is TRBV27, the J call TRBJ1-1; TRBD1 matches at 8 bases. The germline V gene encodes CDR1 MNHEY and CDR2 SMNVEV (reference sequence). Unmatched junction bases numbered 4, after V lost 3 bases and J lost 7 bases. The CDR3 runs to 13 residues. CDR3 residues: CASSFQGAVEAFF. CDR3 DNA sequence: TGTGCCAGCAGTTTTCAGGGGGCGGTTGAAGCTTTCTTT.

The V gene is TRBV20-1, the J gene TRBJ2-7; the match to TRBD1 covers 8 bases. CDR1 and CDR2 from the germline V gene are DFQATT and SNEGSKA (reference sequence). Trimming removed 5 bases from V and 1 base from J; junction bases left unmatched: 13. The length of the CDR3 is 16 residues. The CDR3, as DNA: TGCAGTGCTGCATATGTGGGGACAGGAATTTCCTACGAGCAGTACTTC. It is translated as CSAAYVGTGISYEQYF.

At least ten counts were recorded for this clonotype. The J gene is TRBJ2-7, the V gene TRBV15; no firm D call. CDR1 is LNHNV and CDR2 is YYDKDF in the germline V gene (reference sequence). V shed 2 bases and J shed 6 bases, with 20 bases lying between them. The length of the CDR3 is 16 residues. The CDR3 spells CATSRTRQDPVGEQYF. The CDR3 DNA is TGTGCCACCAGCAGAACGAGGCAGGACCCGGTAGGCGAGCAGTACTTC.

This clonotype was counted at least ten times. J is TRBJ2-5 and V is TRBV10-2; D is unresolved. Germline V lookup: CDR1 WSHSY, CDR2 SAAADI. V shed 3 bases and J shed 5 bases, with 10 bases lying between them. The CDR3 totals 13 residues. CDR3 DNA sequence: TGCGCCAGCAGTGAATGGGGTTGGGAGACCCAGTACTTC. Translation gives CASSEWGWETQYF.

This clonotype has a count of ten or more. The chain is built from TRBV20-1 and TRBJ2-7; D possibly corresponds to TRBD1 (5 bases). The CDR3 spans 12 residues. The germline V gene has CDR1 DFQATT and CDR2 SNEGSKA (reference sequence). Trimming stripped 4 bases from V and 1 base from J, with 8 bases between. The CDR3, as DNA: TGCAGTGCTACGGACATTTCCTACGAGCAGTACTTC. Protein product: CSATDISYEQYF.

In this sample, this clonotype turned up a few times. The chain is built from TRBV19 and TRBJ2-5; 11 bases are shared with TRBD2. Trimming removed 4 bases from V and 4 bases from J; junction bases left unmatched: 2. CDR1 is LNHDA, CDR2 SQIVND, per germline (reference sequence). The CDR3 sequence is 14 residues long. The CDR3 region has the DNA TGTGCCAGTAGTACTAGCGGGAGGAGAGAGACCCAGTACTTC. This sequence encodes CASSTSGRRETQYF.

This clonotype was seen a few times. This sequence joins TRBV5-1 and TRBJ2-5; TRBD1 matches at 11 bases. V was pared by 4 bases and J by 5 bases, with 13 bases of the junction left unmatched. CDR1 SGHRS and CDR2 YFSETQ come from the germline V gene. The CDR3 has 17 amino acids. The CDR3 DNA reads as TGCGCCAGCAGCCCCGGACAGGGGGCCACGGACAGGGAGACCCAGTACTTC. Translating gives CASSPGQGATDRETQYF.

CDR3 DNA sequence: TGTGCCAGCAGTACGGGACAGGGGGCGTGGTATGGCTACACCTTC. As protein: CASSTGQGAWYGYTF. The V gene is TRBV2, the J gene TRBJ1-2, with 12 bases identical to TRBD1. Germline-derived CDR1 and CDR2 are SNHLY and FYNNEI. V was clipped by 5 bases and J by 5 bases; unmatched bases: 6. The CDR3 is made up of 15 amino acids. The variable domain in full, completed from reference TRBV2 and TRBJ1-2, reads EPEVTQTPSHQVTQMGQEVILRCVPISNHLYFYWYRQILGQKVEFLVSFYNNEISEKSEIFDDQFSVERPDGSNFTLKIRSTKLEDSAMYFCASSTGQGAWYGYTFGSGTRLTVV.

The V gene is TRBV27, the J gene TRBJ1-1; weak D call: TRBD1 (6 bases). CDR1 and CDR2 (germline): MNHEY, SMNVEV (reference sequence). CDR3 length equals 13 residues. V dropped 6 bases and J dropped 4 bases, with 12 bases sitting between them. Here the CDR3 reads CASSSNRATEAFF. In nucleotides, the CDR3 is TGTGCCAGCAGCTCTAACAGGGCCACTGAAGCTTTCTTT.

This clonotype was found many times. The chain employs TRBV12-3 or TRBV12-4 and TRBJ1-2, with D possibly TRBD1 on 6 matching bases. The CDR3 has 14 residues. V was cut by 3 bases and J by 7 bases, with 15 bases left in between. CDR3 residues: CASSFGRGLRGYTF. CDR3 DNA sequence: TGTGCCAGCAGTTTCGGCAGGGGTCTACGTGGCTACACCTTC.

This clonotype was seen repeatedly, ten times or more. The chain is built from TRBV20-1 and TRBJ2-7; 11 nucleotides line up with TRBD2. CDR1 and CDR2 (germline): DFQATT, SNEGSKA (reference sequence). This CDR3 region has 14 residues. The V gene end was trimmed by 6 bases and the J gene end by 4 bases; junction bases not matched to a gene: 8. The CDR3: CSARGLAEIYEQYF. CDR3 DNA sequence: TGCAGTGCCCGGGGACTAGCGGAAATATACGAGCAGTACTTC.